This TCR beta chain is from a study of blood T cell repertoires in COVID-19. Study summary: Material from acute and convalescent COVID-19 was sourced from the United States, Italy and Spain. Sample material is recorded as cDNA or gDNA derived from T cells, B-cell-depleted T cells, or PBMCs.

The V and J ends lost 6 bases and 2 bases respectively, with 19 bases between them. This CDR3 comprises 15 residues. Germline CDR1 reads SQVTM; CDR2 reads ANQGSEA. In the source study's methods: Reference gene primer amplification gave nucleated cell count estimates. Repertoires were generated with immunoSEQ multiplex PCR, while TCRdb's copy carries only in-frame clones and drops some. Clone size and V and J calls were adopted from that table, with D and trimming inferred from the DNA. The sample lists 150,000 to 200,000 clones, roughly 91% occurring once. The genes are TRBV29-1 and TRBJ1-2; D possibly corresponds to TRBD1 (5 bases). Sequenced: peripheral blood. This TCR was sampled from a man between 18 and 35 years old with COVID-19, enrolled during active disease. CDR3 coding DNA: TGCAGCGTGGAAACTGACAGTCTATCGAACTATGGCTACACCTTC. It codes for CSVETDSLSNYGYTF.